These 16 T cell receptor beta chains were sequenced from one sample in a study of shared clonotypes between healthy human individuals. TCRdb's table, derived via immunoSEQ multiplex PCR, lists solely in-frame clones and lacks some. The sample lists 2 million to 2.5 million clones, about 92% occurring once. Naive CD8 cells were CD45RO-negative, positively selected for CCR7, excluding terminally differentiated effector memory CD45RA+ cells. The sequencing input was naive CD8+ T cells from PBMCs. The receptors were gathered from a man between 18 and 29 years old in good health. Some clones in this sample may be carry-over from other donors' samples.

The chain recombines TRBV27 with TRBJ2-7; D may match TRBD1 or TRBD2 (5 bases each). V was clipped by 2 bases and J by 3 bases, with 14 bases between them. The CDR3 sequence is 15 residues long. The germline CDR1 and CDR2 sequences are MNHEY and SMNVEV (reference sequence). This CDR3 reads CASSLGQGPGYEQYF. For the CDR3, the DNA is TGTGCCAGCAGTTTAGGCCAGGGACCGGGCTACGAGCAGTACTTC.

CDR3 bases: TGTGCCAGCAGTTTTACGCCGGGCACCAGCTACGAGCAGTACTTC. This encodes CASSFTPGTSYEQYF. The chain joins TRBV28 to TRBJ2-7; D gene ambiguous. There are 15 residues in the CDR3. The V gene lost 3 bases and the J gene lost 3 bases, with 15 bases spanning the gap. The V gene's germline CDR1 is MDHEN and CDR2 SYDVKM.

The CDR3 sequence: CASSLYRVMDTEAFF. In DNA, the CDR3 is TGTGCCAGCAGTTTATACCGAGTTATGGACACTGAAGCTTTCTTT. The gene calls are TRBV27 and TRBJ1-1; D is uncertain. This CDR3 contains 15 residues. The germline CDR1 and CDR2 sequences are MNHEY and SMNVEV (reference sequence). Trimming left V 1 base short and J 3 bases short, with 12 bases between.

The chain employs TRBV21-1 and TRBJ1-1. TRBV21-1 is tagged as a pseudogene. The CDR3 consists of 15 residues. The CDR3 spells CASSKLVGVFTEAFF. In nucleotides, the CDR3 is TGTGCCAGCAGCAAGCTCGTGGGGGTCTTCACTGAAGCTTTCTTT.

The rearrangement joins TRBV30 to TRBJ2-1; a weak D match, TRBD2 (5 bases). Deletions cut 3 bases from V and 7 bases from J, with 16 bases between. The CDR3 totals 14 residues. Germline V gene data show CDR1 as GTSNPN and CDR2 as SVGIG (reference sequence). The CDR3 protein is CAWSPRGTWNEQFF. CDR3 sequence (DNA): TGTGCCTGGAGCCCCCGGGGAACTTGGAATGAGCAGTTCTTC.

The rearrangement links TRBV19 to TRBJ2-2; D unresolved. Germline V gives CDR1 LNHDA, CDR2 SQIVND (reference sequence). The CDR3 loop spans 10 amino acids. V was trimmed by 6 bases and J by 7 bases, leaving 3 bases between them. The CDR3 sequence: CASSDGELFF. The CDR3 nucleotides are TGTGCCAGTAGCGACGGGGAGCTGTTTTTT.

This chain joins TRBV28 and TRBJ1-3, with D hard to call. CDR1 and CDR2 from the germline V gene are MDHEN and SYDVKM. V lost 8 bases and J lost 0, with 8 bases in between. This CDR3 region has 13 residues. CDR3 residues: CASQRGSGNTIYF. The CDR3 DNA follows: TGTGCCAGCCAGAGAGGCTCTGGAAACACCATATATTTT.

This chain uses TRBV4-2 with TRBJ2-2; TRBD1 agrees at 7 bases. Germline CDR1 is LGHNA and CDR2 is YNFKEQ. Losses at the gene ends were 1 base for V and 2 bases for J; bases not matched to a gene: 10. The CDR3 extends over 18 amino acids. CDR3 DNA sequence: TGTGCCAGCAGCCAAGTACCCTCGGGACAGATTAACACCGGGGAGCTGTTTTTT. It translates to CASSQVPSGQINTGELFF.

This chain connects TRBV6-1 to TRBJ2-7; D possibly matches TRBD1 or TRBD2 (5 bases each). CDR1 and CDR2 from the germline V gene are MNHNS and SASEGT. Trimming left V 11 bases short and J 2 bases short, with 13 bases between. CDR3 length equals 12 residues. The CDR3 DNA follows: TGTGCCCCCCGGGGCGGTACCTACGAGCAGTACTTC. This codes for CAPRGGTYEQYF.

This rearrangement joins TRBV7-9 to TRBJ1-2; unclear D gene. The CDR3 covers 15 residues. Germline CDR1 is SEHNR and CDR2 is FQNEAQ (reference sequence). Trimming shortened V by 1 base and J by 2 bases, and 11 bases separated the two germline ends. CDR3 DNA sequence: TGTGCCAGCAGCTTAGGTCCAGCTACAAACTATGGCTACACCTTC. Its protein is CASSLGPATNYGYTF.

V is TRBV7-9 and J is TRBJ2-7; D uncertain. The CDR3 length is 14 residues. Germline CDR1 reads SEHNR; CDR2 reads FQNEAQ (reference sequence). V dropped 10 bases and J dropped 3 bases, with 19 bases sitting between them. In DNA, the CDR3 is TGTGCCAACCGCCCCGTCGGAAGTAACTACGAGCAGTACTTC. Protein product: CANRPVGSNYEQYF.

The chain joins TRBV4-1 to TRBJ1-5; D gene ambiguous. Germline lookup yields CDR1 MGHRA and CDR2 YSYEKL. V lost 4 bases and J 4 bases, leaving 11 bases between the germline ends. CDR3 length: 14 amino acids. CDR3 protein: CASSPIGRNQPQHF. CDR3 DNA sequence: TGCGCCAGCAGCCCTATCGGACGTAATCAGCCCCAGCATTTT.

This clone was recorded once. The chain joins TRBV2 to TRBJ1-1; possibly TRBD1 for D (6 bases). The V end lost 6 bases, the J end lost 6 bases, and 14 bases lay between the germline ends. Germline V gene data show CDR1 as SNHLY and CDR2 as FYNNEI. The CDR3 has 13 amino acids. The CDR3 DNA sequence: TGTGCCAGCAGGTTGACAGGCCCGGCTGAAGCTTTCTTT. The encoded protein is CASRLTGPAEAFF.

The chain links TRBV14 to TRBJ2-7; D not resolved. V was shortened by 5 bases and J by 2 bases, with 10 bases between the two germline ends. The CDR3 runs 13 residues. The germline V gene has CDR1 SGHDN and CDR2 FVKESK. As DNA, the CDR3 is TGTGCCAGCAGCGCTTCAGCTACCTACGAGCAGTACTTC. Residues: CASSASATYEQYF.

The V gene is TRBV7-9, the J gene TRBJ2-7; D is ambiguous. Germline values: CDR1 SEHNR, CDR2 FQNEAQ (reference sequence). This CDR3 region has 13 residues. Trimming removed 4 bases from V and 3 bases from J, with 10 bases in between. CDR3 in amino acids: CASSYTAGYEQYF. CDR3 in DNA: TGTGCCAGCAGCTATACTGCAGGCTACGAGCAGTACTTC. The whole variable domain, filled in from reference TRBV7-9 and TRBJ2-7, reads DTGVSQNPRHKITKRGQNVTFRCDPISEHNRLYWYRQTLGQGPEFLTYFQNEAQLEKSRLLSDRFSAERPKGSFSTLEIQRTEQGDSAMYLCASSYTAGYEQYFGPGTRLTVT.

The chain has TRBV28 and TRBJ1-5, with TRBD1 matching over 8 bases. CDR1 MDHEN and CDR2 SYDVKM come from the germline V gene. The ends lost 6 bases at V and 8 bases at J; junction bases unmatched: 15. The CDR3 is 16 residues long. DNA for the CDR3: TGTGCCAGCAGACTGATCCAGGACAGGGAAGTTGAGCCCCAGCATTTT. Its translation: CASRLIQDREVEPQHF.